This TCR beta chain was recorded in a study of identical twins. Overall study results and limits: It was cross-sectional statistical analysis, not following the same donors, that the conclusions relied on. Zero-insertion findings could be partly confounded by invariant cells (MAIT and iNKT cells). Fewer insertions marked abundant cord blood beta clonotypes; young adult naive trended weakly, memory not at all.

TCRdb used MiXCR to reprocess the 5' RACE reads, holding one entry per CDR3 protein. The sample yields 1.5 million to 2 million distinct CDR3 sequences, roughly 35% seen once. This CDR3 contains 15 residues. V shed 0 bases and J shed 2 bases, with 10 bases lying between them. Germline CDR1 reads LGHDT; CDR2 reads YNNKEL (reference sequence). Comments on this clonotype: Its specificity is not known.

The chain is built from TRBV3-1 and TRBJ2-5; D not resolved. This TCR was sampled from a newborn girl in good health. The source material was cord blood. CDR3 coding DNA: TGTGCCAGCAGCCAAGATCTGGGTGTTCAAGAGACCCAGTACTTC. Translation gives CASSQDLGVQETQYF.